This TCR beta chain comes out of a study of T-cell memory formation after mild COVID-19 (dated by TCRdb to about 2021). Turning to the overall study: Most TCR sequence clusters were specific to one of the two donors. Two young, previously healthy adult volunteers, one female and one male, were included in the cohort. In a couple of donors, T-cell clones that expanded and contracted after mild COVID-19 were tracked by sequencing TCRalpha and TCRbeta repertoires over time.

Ficoll-Paque density gradient centrifugation was used to isolate PBMCs. The table lists this clonotype with many counts. Its cognate antigen has yet to be identified. Nothing much larger sits one base from this clone, and base qualities are not available. On the study overall, not on this receptor specifically: Clones contracting from day 15 to 85 had balanced CD4/CD8 phenotypes, while a second wave expanding from day 15 to 37 was biased towards CD4+. Contracting CD4+ clones appeared mostly in the CM and EM memory subsets, whereas CD8+ clones were enriched in EMRA. Whether the second-wave clones peaking on day 37 were SARS-CoV-2 specific was not confirmed. The detection of some responding clones in pre-infection memory suggests that pre-existing cross-reactive memory T cells joined the SARS-CoV-2 response. Only a couple of mild cases were covered by the study, and larger cohorts that include severe cases with pre-infection samples were considered necessary.

Via the germline V gene (reference sequence), CDR1 is MNHEY and CDR2 SMNVEV. V and J are trimmed by 0 bases and 2 bases, and the gene matches miss 21 bases of the junction. Counted from cysteine to phenylalanine, this CDR3 has 24 amino acids. Just CDR3 DNA is preserved here, 72 bases in frame from base 1. Sequencer: Illumina NovaSeq 6000. Using 5'RACE with constant-segment primers, TCRalpha and TCRbeta cDNA libraries were constructed, with sample barcodes and unique molecular identifiers added in the process. Trizol reagent was used to extract RNA from every sample. Amplification of the libraries took two PCR steps, and the second step added a second sample barcode plus Illumina TruSeq adapters. Sequencing of the libraries was done on an Illumina NovaSeq, producing 2 x 150 bp paired-end reads. The study's processing was this. Demultiplexing of reads and collapsing into UMI-guided consensus sequences were performed with migec v1.2.7. Using mixcr v2.1.11, the UMI consensuses were aligned to TRA and TRB V and J templates and assembled into clonotypes. A clonotype was counted as expanded or contracted only if both edgeR and NoisET called the change significant, with noise models trained on biological replicates. For edgeR calls, a false discovery rate-adjusted p below 0.01 and a log2 fold-change threshold of 1 were applied. As an exploratory analysis of dynamics, max-normalized trajectories of the 1000 most abundant clonotypes were examined with PCA combined with hierarchical clustering. The CD4 or CD8 phenotype of responding clones was assigned using the separately sequenced CD4+ and CD8+ repertoires. Through fastp at Q25 and MiXCR, TCRdb rebuilt clones from the public reads, retaining in-frame beta chains. Each CDR3 protein appears once, grouped with its most common genes and DNA. The V and J calls come from TCRdb's annotation, not from the publication. A total of 25,000 to 35,000 distinct CDR3 sequences appear in this sample, more than 10% of them only once. About 16% of the sample goes to the ten largest clones.

The clonotype comes from an adult woman who had mild COVID-19 (a few samples of this study predate the infection). The sample titles of this study are shuffled in the database, so cell type and time point are left out; the donor was told from shared clones. Sequencing input: PBMCs or a T cell subset sorted from them (not recorded which). The chain joins TRBV27 to TRBJ2-1; TRBD2 matches 14 bases in the middle. In nucleotide form, the sequence is TGTGCCAGCAGTTTATCGATACTTAGTCGGGGACTAGCGGGAGTGTCGTCCCCCTACAATGAGCAGTTCTTC. The translation is CASSLSILSRGLAGVSSPYNEQFF.